What follows are 32 T cell receptor beta chains derived from one specimen sequenced in a study of shared clonotypes between healthy human individuals. CD45RO-negative CD8 cells positively selected for CCR7 made up the naive population, which excluded terminally differentiated effector memory CD45RA+ cells. Clones were sequenced by immunoSEQ multiplex PCR, and TCRdb holds only the in-frame ones, with some missing. Here the sample spans more than 2 million clones, approximately 95% being singletons. Sequencing was done on a sample of naive CD8+ T cells sorted from blood. The receptors stem from a man aged 18 to 29 in good health.

The chain joins TRBV5-1 to TRBJ1-1; D perhaps matches TRBD1 (6 bases). The CDR3 spans 12 residues. The V end lost 5 bases, the J end lost 5 bases, and 10 bases lay between the germline ends. Germline-derived CDR1 and CDR2 are SGHRS and YFSETQ. This chain's CDR3 is CASREGVTEAFF. In DNA form, the CDR3 reads TGCGCCAGCAGGGAGGGGGTTACTGAAGCTTTCTTT.

Note on this clone: This specimen includes other DNA sequences encoding the same CDR3. This sequence joins TRBV27 and TRBJ1-5; D gene unclear. The CDR3 spans 14 residues. Germline V gene sequence: CDR1 MNHEY, CDR2 SMNVEV (reference sequence). Trimming stripped 6 bases from V and 3 bases from J, with 12 bases between. CDR3 sequence (DNA): TGTGCCAGCAGCCTACGCCAGGCCAATCAGCCCCAGCATTTT. It codes for CASSLRQANQPQHF.

The count of this clone is one. The V and J genes are TRBV28 and TRBJ1-3; TRBD1 is a possible D gene (5 bases). The CDR3 extends over 14 amino acids. Trimming took off 7 bases at V and 0 bases at J, with 10 bases between the two ends. CDR1 is MDHEN and CDR2 is SYDVKM in the germline V gene. The DNA for the CDR3 is TGTGCCAGCATACAGGCACCCTCTGGAAACACCATATATTTT. Its translation is CASIQAPSGNTIYF. Combining the CDR3 with reference TRBV28 and TRBJ1-3 gives the whole variable domain DVKVTQSSRYLVKRTGEKVFLECVQDMDHENMFWYRQDPGLGLRLIYFSYDVKMKEKGDIPEGYSVSREKKERFSLILESASTNQTSMYLCASIQAPSGNTIYFGEGSWLTVV.

The chain has TRBV30 and TRBJ2-3, with unresolved D. V lost 0 bases and J lost 4, with 8 bases in between. Germline assignment: CDR1 GTSNPN and CDR2 SVGIG (reference sequence). The CDR3 loop spans 13 amino acids. The CDR3 is CAWSVVAPDTQYF. The CDR3 DNA follows: TGTGCCTGGAGTGTGGTAGCCCCAGATACGCAGTATTTT.

This rearrangement joins TRBV9 to TRBJ2-1, with no clear D. CDR1 is SGDLS and CDR2 is YYNGEE in the germline V gene. The V end was cut by 0 bases, the J end by 7 bases, with 14 bases between. The CDR3 is 15 amino acids. CDR3 DNA sequence: TGTGCCAGCAGCGTAGGGCAGCCGTCATTAAATGAGCAGTTCTTC. Translating gives CASSVGQPSLNEQFF.

The gene calls are TRBV14 and TRBJ2-4; maybe TRBD1 (6 bases). The germline gives CDR1 SGHDN, CDR2 FVKESK. With 4 bases removed from V and 6 bases from J, the gap between germline ends came to 13 bases. The CDR3 contains 14 residues. The CDR3 coding sequence is TGTGCCAGCAGCCTAACAGGGTTGGGAAACATTCAGTACTTC. It codes for CASSLTGLGNIQYF.

The chain is built from TRBV11-2 and TRBJ2-2; maybe TRBD1 (5 bases). CDR3 length: 15 amino acids. The germline V gene encodes CDR1 SGHAT and CDR2 FQNNGV. V was pared by 5 bases and J by 8 bases, with 18 bases between. CDR3 sequence: CASSQSTVLLGELFF. DNA of the CDR3: TGTGCCAGCAGCCAATCGACAGTCCTGCTTGGGGAGCTGTTTTTT.

Comment on this clone: At the DNA level, this CDR3 is encoded by other sequences in the same sample as well. CDR3 bases: TGTGCCTGGAGTCCACAGGGGGGAGGATACGAGCAGTACTTC. Its protein is CAWSPQGGGYEQYF. The V and J genes are TRBV30 and TRBJ2-7; TRBD1 matches 8 bases. Germline V gives CDR1 GTSNPN, CDR2 SVGIG (reference sequence). V trimming: 2 bases; J trimming: 4 bases; junction bases outside the gene matches: 7. This CDR3 has 14 amino acids. The whole variable domain, filled in from reference TRBV30 and TRBJ2-7, reads SQTIHQWPATLVQPVGSPLSLECTVEGTSNPNLYWYRQAAGRGLQLLFYSVGIGQISSEVPQNLSASRPQDRQFILSSKKLLLSDSGFYLCAWSPQGGGYEQYFGPGTRLTVT.

This clone has just one count. This chain uses TRBV15 with TRBJ1-5; D unresolved. There are 15 residues in the CDR3. Trimming took 7 bases from V and 3 from J, leaving 16 bases between them. Germline V gene data show CDR1 as LNHNV and CDR2 as YYDKDF (reference sequence). For the CDR3, the DNA is TGTGCCACCACCTCAACCAAAGCCCCCAATCAGCCCCAGCATTTT. Amino acids: CATTSTKAPNQPQHF.

The rearrangement uses TRBV21-1 and TRBJ2-7; the DNA was not compared with TRBD1, the D call given in the table. TRBV21-1 is reported as a pseudogene. The CDR3 is 16 amino acids. The CDR3 reads CASSNWLRQGEYEQYF. DNA for the CDR3: TGTGCCAGCAGCAATTGGCTCCGGCAGGGGGAATACGAGCAGTACTTC.

The rearrangement uses TRBV27 and TRBJ2-7, with D possibly TRBD2 on 6 matching bases. Trimming shortened V by 6 bases and J by 2 bases, and 14 bases separated the two germline ends. The CDR3 covers 14 residues. Per the germline V gene, CDR1 is MNHEY and CDR2 is SMNVEV (reference sequence). CDR3 loop: CASRPGLSTYEQYF. The CDR3 DNA follows: TGTGCCAGCAGACCGGGACTTTCAACCTACGAGCAGTACTTC.

The chain has TRBV27 and TRBJ1-6, with TRBD1 matching over 9 bases. The CDR3 length is 14 residues. CDR1 and CDR2 (germline): MNHEY, SMNVEV (reference sequence). V lost 5 bases to trimming and J lost 8 bases; unmatched junction nucleotides: 4. The CDR3 sequence: CASSPQGAYSPLHF. The CDR3 DNA follows: TGTGCCAGCAGTCCACAGGGGGCTTATTCACCCCTCCACTTT.

V and J are TRBV6-5 and TRBJ1-4; 7 nucleotides line up with TRBD1. The CDR3 has 15 amino acids. The V gene end was trimmed by 5 bases and the J gene end by 6 bases; junction bases not matched to a gene: 9. CDR1 MNHEY and CDR2 SVGAGI come from the germline V gene. The CDR3 sequence is CASSQPGTGDEKLFF. CDR3 in DNA: TGTGCCAGCAGTCAACCGGGTACAGGGGATGAAAAACTGTTTTTT.

The chain recombines TRBV30 with TRBJ2-2; TRBD2 matches 12 bases. Germline CDR1 is GTSNPN and CDR2 is SVGIG (reference sequence). The CDR3 is 17 residues long. Trimming took 0 bases from V and 6 from J; bases not matched to a gene: 8. The CDR3 sequence: CAWSVRLAGGPAGELFF. CDR3 nucleotide sequence: TGTGCCTGGAGTGTACGGCTAGCGGGAGGGCCGGCCGGGGAGCTGTTTTTT.

The chain carries TRBV13 and TRBJ2-2; tentatively, D is TRBD1 or TRBD2 (5 bases each). V lost 0 bases and J lost 1, with 12 bases in between. CDR3 length equals 17 residues. Per germline, CDR1 PRHDT and CDR2 FYEKMQ (reference sequence). CDR3 sequence reads: CASSLGLRDQNTGELFF. CDR3 DNA sequence: TGTGCCAGCAGCTTAGGCCTAAGGGACCAGAACACCGGGGAGCTGTTTTTT.

The rearrangement uses TRBV28 and TRBJ2-7; 12 positions agree with TRBD2. The V and J ends lost 3 bases and 1 base, in that order; junction bases with no gene match: 4. Per germline, CDR1 MDHEN and CDR2 SYDVKM. The CDR3 is made up of 16 amino acids. CDR3 amino acids: CASSFRGLAGSYEQYF. CDR3 DNA: TGTGCCAGCAGTTTTCGAGGACTAGCGGGGTCCTACGAGCAGTACTTC. Combining the CDR3 with reference TRBV28 and TRBJ2-7 gives the whole variable domain DVKVTQSSRYLVKRTGEKVFLECVQDMDHENMFWYRQDPGLGLRLIYFSYDVKMKEKGDIPEGYSVSREKKERFSLILESASTNQTSMYLCASSFRGLAGSYEQYFGPGTRLTVT.

The chain employs TRBV4-3 and TRBJ2-5; D unclear. The CDR3 loop spans 15 amino acids. Trimming removed 3 bases from V and 3 bases from J, with 14 bases in between. Looked up from germline, CDR1 is LGHNA and CDR2 is YSLEER. CDR3 coding DNA: TGCGCCAGCAGCCAGATTCTTAGAGCCGAAGAGACCCAGTACTTC. Translation: CASSQILRAEETQYF.

The rearrangement uses TRBV5-4 and TRBJ2-5; D may be TRBD1 (6 bases). V gave up 3 bases and J gave up 2 bases, with 11 bases separating them. The CDR3 is made up of 14 amino acids. The germline V gene encodes CDR1 SGHNT and CDR2 YYREEE (reference sequence). The CDR3 is CASSYGGMQETQYF. CDR3 nucleotides: TGTGCCAGCAGCTATGGGGGCATGCAAGAGACCCAGTACTTC. The entire variable domain, with the rest obtained from reference TRBV5-4 and TRBJ2-5, is as follows: ETGVTQSPTHLIKTRGQQVTLRCSSQSGHNTVSWYQQALGQGPQFIFQYYREEENGRGNFPPRFSGLQFPNYSSELNVNALELDDSALYLCASSYGGMQETQYFGPGTRLLVL.

This sequence joins TRBV10-2 and TRBJ2-7; D might be TRBD2 (6 bases). Trimming took 0 bases from V and 2 from J, leaving 11 bases between them. Germline values: CDR1 WSHSY, CDR2 SAAADI. CDR3 length: 15 residues. This CDR3 is CASSESNRTTYEQYF. In DNA form, the CDR3 reads TGCGCCAGCAGTGAGTCGAATCGGACTACCTACGAGCAGTACTTC.

Concerning this clone itself: Different DNA sequences within this sample yield the same CDR3. The rearrangement links TRBV7-2 to TRBJ2-7, with TRBD1 as a possible D gene (6 bases). CDR3 length: 14 residues. Germline V gene data show CDR1 as SGHTA and CDR2 as FQGNSA. V was cut by 0 bases and J by 2 bases, with 8 bases left in between. The CDR3 loop reads CASSLAGATYEQYF. The CDR3 bases are TGTGCCAGCAGCTTAGCGGGGGCCACCTACGAGCAGTACTTC.

The rearrangement joins TRBV11-2 to TRBJ1-5, with D possibly matching TRBD1 (6 bases). The length of the CDR3 is 15 residues. Germline assignment: CDR1 SGHAT and CDR2 FQNNGV. The V and J ends lost 6 bases and 2 bases respectively, with 14 bases between them. The CDR3 reads CASSFGGGGNQPQHF. CDR3 coding DNA: TGTGCCAGCAGTTTTGGGGGGGGCGGCAATCAGCCCCAGCATTTT. Looking up the rest from reference TRBV11-2 and TRBJ1-5 gives the full variable domain: EAGVAQSPRYKIIEKRQSVAFWCNPISGHATLYWYQQILGQGPKLLIQFQNNGVVDDSQLPKDRFSAERLKGVDSTLKIQPAKLEDSAVYLCASSFGGGGNQPQHFGDGTRLSIL.

CDR3 residues: CASSPGRPQETQYF. In DNA, the CDR3 is TGTGCCAGCAGCCCCGGGAGGCCCCAAGAGACCCAGTACTTC. The chain uses TRBV5-5 and TRBJ2-5; 7 positions agree with TRBD2. Germline CDR1 and CDR2: SGHKS and YYEKEE (reference sequence). The CDR3 is made up of 14 amino acids. Losses at the gene ends were 4 bases for V and 1 base for J; bases not matched to a gene: 4.

The chain uses TRBV5-4 and TRBJ2-1, with D maybe TRBD2 (5 bases). CDR1 is SGHNT, CDR2 YYREEE, per germline (reference sequence). This CDR3 has 15 amino acids. V dropped 1 base and J dropped 0 bases, with 8 bases sitting between them. The chain's CDR3 is CASSLMGSSYNEQFF. The CDR3 DNA reads TGTGCCAGCAGCTTGATGGGGAGCTCCTACAATGAGCAGTTCTTC.

This chain's CDR3 is CASSVSRASDTQYF. For the CDR3, the DNA is TGTGCCAGCAGCGTAAGTAGGGCCTCAGATACGCAGTATTTT. The rearrangement uses TRBV9 and TRBJ2-3; no definite D call. The germline V gene has CDR1 SGDLS and CDR2 YYNGEE. This CDR3 is built from 14 residues. V was trimmed by 1 base and J by 4 bases, leaving 10 bases between them.

Concerning this clone: Other DNA sequences of this sample code for an identical CDR3. This chain links TRBV9 with TRBJ2-7, with D maybe TRBD2 (6 bases). Trimming cost V 0 bases and J 2 bases, with 12 bases left between them. The germline V gene has CDR1 SGDLS and CDR2 YYNGEE. There are 15 residues in the CDR3. This CDR3 reads CASSVGGGAAYEQYF. The CDR3 DNA follows: TGTGCCAGCAGCGTAGGGGGAGGAGCCGCCTACGAGCAGTACTTC.

The chain couples TRBV11-2 to TRBJ2-7; D might be TRBD2 (5 bases). The V end was cut by 4 bases, the J end by 3 bases, with 13 bases between. The germline CDR1 and CDR2 sequences are SGHAT and FQNNGV. This CDR3 has 14 residues. The CDR3 loop reads CASSWNTGSYEQYF. CDR3 sequence (DNA): TGTGCCAGCAGCTGGAACACGGGAAGCTACGAGCAGTACTTC.

This sequence joins TRBV7-2 and TRBJ2-7; 10 bases are a match to TRBD1. The germline V gene has CDR1 SGHTA and CDR2 FQGNSA. This CDR3 contains 15 residues. J gave up 1 base and V 4 bases, and 4 bases lay outside the gene matches. DNA for the CDR3: TGTGCCAGCAGCTCACCGGGACAGGGGTCCTACGAGCAGTACTTC. Amino acid sequence: CASSSPGQGSYEQYF.

The genes are TRBV6-5 and TRBJ2-2; the D is unclear. CDR3 size: 13 residues. Between the trimmed V and J ends, which lost 4 bases and 7 bases, there was a span of 10 bases. Germline V gives CDR1 MNHEY, CDR2 SVGAGI. DNA of the CDR3: TGTGCCAGCAGTTCCACTTGGGGCGGGGAGCTGTTTTTT. Translation gives CASSSTWGGELFF.

The chain combines TRBV28 with TRBJ1-2; D not certain. This CDR3 is 15 amino acids long. In germline, CDR1 is MDHEN, CDR2 SYDVKM. The ends were cut back, 6 bases at V and 4 bases at J, with 18 bases in the middle. Written as DNA, the CDR3 is TGTGCCAGCAGGCCGCCAGTCGGTTCGGGCTATGGCTACACCTTC. Translation: CASRPPVGSGYGYTF.

Concerning this clone itself: This specimen includes other DNA sequences encoding the same CDR3. The chain is built from TRBV27 and TRBJ1-5; D is unresolved. Germline V gives CDR1 MNHEY, CDR2 SMNVEV (reference sequence). Trimming left V 3 bases short and J 2 bases short, with 5 bases between. The CDR3 sequence is 13 residues long. CDR3 residues: CASSFSGNQPQHF. The DNA of the CDR3 is TGTGCCAGCAGTTTTTCAGGCAATCAGCCCCAGCATTTT.

V usage is TRBV10-2 and J usage is TRBJ1-2; 7 bases are shared with TRBD1. With V trimmed by 8 bases and J by 8 bases, 11 bases remained unmatched. The CDR3 extends over 13 amino acids. Germline CDR1 reads WSHSY; CDR2 reads SAAADI. CDR3: CASDTGDARGYTF. CDR3 coding DNA: TGCGCCAGCGACACAGGGGACGCTAGAGGCTACACCTTC.

The rearrangement uses TRBV23-1 and TRBJ2-7; 8 nucleotides line up with TRBD1. TRBV23-1 is sorted into the ORF group, with uncertain function. The CDR3 totals 19 residues. V was clipped by 2 bases and J by 3 bases; unmatched bases: 18. The CDR3 nucleotides are TGCGCCAGCAGTCAACCACGTGGAAGTACTTACAGGGGGATCTACGAGCAGTACTTC. Protein sequence: CASSQPRGSTYRGIYEQYF.